This T cell receptor beta chain was profiled in a study of cytomegalovirus exposure and HLA in healthy donors. General study results and limits: Clonal expansion, a later analysis showed, was greater in HLA-associated TCR beta chains than in equally common others. In a later analysis, at a false discovery rate of 0.05, some 17,000 TCR beta sequences were associated with HLA alleles.

From germline, CDR1 is MNHNS and CDR2 SASEGT. V lost 2 bases and J 1 base, leaving 9 bases between the germline ends. CDR3 length equals 16 residues. In regard to this clone: Its antigen is undetermined.

The PCR contained 60 Vbeta and 13 Jbeta primers. Assay used: immunoSEQ multiplex PCR; TCRdb lists only in-frame clones, some missing. In the table there are approximately 150,000 clones, roughly 85% of which are singletons. The material sequenced was PBMCs. The TCR comes from a man between 40 and 49 years old in good health and CMV-seronegative. The V gene is TRBV6-1, the J gene TRBJ2-6, with D possibly matching TRBD2 (5 bases). CDR3 bases: TGTGCCAGCAGTGAATATTCGGGGTCTGGGGCCAACGTCCTGACTTTC. This codes for CASSEYSGSGANVLTF.